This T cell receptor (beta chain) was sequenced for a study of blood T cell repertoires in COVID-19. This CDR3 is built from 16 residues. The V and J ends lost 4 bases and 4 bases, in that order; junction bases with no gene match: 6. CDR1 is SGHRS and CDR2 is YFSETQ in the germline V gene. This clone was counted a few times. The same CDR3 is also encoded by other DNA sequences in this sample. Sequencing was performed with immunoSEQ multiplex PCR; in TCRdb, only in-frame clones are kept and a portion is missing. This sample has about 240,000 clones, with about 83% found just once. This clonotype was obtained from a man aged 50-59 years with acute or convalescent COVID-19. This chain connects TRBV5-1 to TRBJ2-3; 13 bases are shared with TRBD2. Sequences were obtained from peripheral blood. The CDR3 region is CASSPRTSGGPDTQYF. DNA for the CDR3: TGCGCCAGCAGCCCCCGGACTAGCGGGGGCCCAGATACGCAGTATTTT.